This note documents a single T cell receptor (beta chain) sequence. Germline V gene sequence: CDR1 GTSNPN, CDR2 SVGIG (reference sequence). This CDR3 is built from 16 residues. Trimming removed 0 bases at V and 2 bases at J, with 15 bases between. Per the study methods: Nucleated cell counts were estimated from reference gene primer amplification. Here immunoSEQ multiplex PCR was the method, and the copy in TCRdb shows in-frame clones only, minus some. For V, J and clone size, that table is used; D and trimming come from the DNA. The data hold about 190,000 clones, with under 90% observed a single time. These data originate in a study of blood T cell repertoires in COVID-19. Overall study context: PBMCs, B-cell-depleted T cells, or T cells were the source of the cDNA or gDNA that made up the material.

Material for sequencing was peripheral blood. The rearrangement links TRBV30 to TRBJ2-3; tentative D call: TRBD2 (7 bases). The source is a human donor in a cohort sampled during active COVID-19. The CDR3 region has the DNA TGTGCCTGGAGTGTACGGCGGGGGCATTTCACAGATACGCAGTATTTT. Translating gives CAWSVRRGHFTDTQYF.